The clone carrying this T cell receptor (beta chain) came up a few times. Its matching antigen is unknown. The protocol was immunoSEQ multiplex PCR, while the TCRdb copy is restricted to in-frame clones and leaves out a portion. The sample includes about 50,000 clones, around 30% seen only once; the top ten take about 3%. The data are from a study of tumour-infiltrating T cells in Burkitt lymphoma. Points from the study as a whole: Many Burkitt lymphoma patients shared several public clonotypes.

The clonotype was recovered from a human donor with Burkitt lymphoma. The sequenced sample was tumor tissue.

CDR3 sequence: CASSQPGGYTF. CDR3 DNA: TGTGCCAGCAGTCAACCGGGGGGCTACACCTTC. The chain employs TRBV6-1 and TRBJ1-2; D is ambiguous. The CDR3 has 11 amino acids. With 5 bases removed from V and 8 bases from J, the gap between germline ends came to 9 bases. Per the germline V gene, CDR1 is MNHNS and CDR2 is SASEGT.